This T cell receptor (beta chain) is from a study of T cells in localized non-small cell lung cancer. V lost 4 bases and J lost 5, with 8 bases in between. Per germline, CDR1 SQVTM and CDR2 ANQGSEA. The CDR3 consists of 12 residues. Assay: immunoSEQ multiplex PCR; the TCRdb copy retains only in-frame clones and omits some. The sample records almost 2,500 clones, 20% to 30% being singletons. The chain is built from TRBV29-1 and TRBJ2-2, with a possible D match to TRBD1 (6 bases). This sample comprised lung tumor tissue, obtained before any cancer treatment. The receptor was derived from a male donor at least 60 years old with stage II squamous cell lung carcinoma. The chain's CDR3 is CSVVQGTGELFF. The DNA for the CDR3 is TGCAGCGTTGTGCAGGGGACCGGGGAGCTGTTTTTT.